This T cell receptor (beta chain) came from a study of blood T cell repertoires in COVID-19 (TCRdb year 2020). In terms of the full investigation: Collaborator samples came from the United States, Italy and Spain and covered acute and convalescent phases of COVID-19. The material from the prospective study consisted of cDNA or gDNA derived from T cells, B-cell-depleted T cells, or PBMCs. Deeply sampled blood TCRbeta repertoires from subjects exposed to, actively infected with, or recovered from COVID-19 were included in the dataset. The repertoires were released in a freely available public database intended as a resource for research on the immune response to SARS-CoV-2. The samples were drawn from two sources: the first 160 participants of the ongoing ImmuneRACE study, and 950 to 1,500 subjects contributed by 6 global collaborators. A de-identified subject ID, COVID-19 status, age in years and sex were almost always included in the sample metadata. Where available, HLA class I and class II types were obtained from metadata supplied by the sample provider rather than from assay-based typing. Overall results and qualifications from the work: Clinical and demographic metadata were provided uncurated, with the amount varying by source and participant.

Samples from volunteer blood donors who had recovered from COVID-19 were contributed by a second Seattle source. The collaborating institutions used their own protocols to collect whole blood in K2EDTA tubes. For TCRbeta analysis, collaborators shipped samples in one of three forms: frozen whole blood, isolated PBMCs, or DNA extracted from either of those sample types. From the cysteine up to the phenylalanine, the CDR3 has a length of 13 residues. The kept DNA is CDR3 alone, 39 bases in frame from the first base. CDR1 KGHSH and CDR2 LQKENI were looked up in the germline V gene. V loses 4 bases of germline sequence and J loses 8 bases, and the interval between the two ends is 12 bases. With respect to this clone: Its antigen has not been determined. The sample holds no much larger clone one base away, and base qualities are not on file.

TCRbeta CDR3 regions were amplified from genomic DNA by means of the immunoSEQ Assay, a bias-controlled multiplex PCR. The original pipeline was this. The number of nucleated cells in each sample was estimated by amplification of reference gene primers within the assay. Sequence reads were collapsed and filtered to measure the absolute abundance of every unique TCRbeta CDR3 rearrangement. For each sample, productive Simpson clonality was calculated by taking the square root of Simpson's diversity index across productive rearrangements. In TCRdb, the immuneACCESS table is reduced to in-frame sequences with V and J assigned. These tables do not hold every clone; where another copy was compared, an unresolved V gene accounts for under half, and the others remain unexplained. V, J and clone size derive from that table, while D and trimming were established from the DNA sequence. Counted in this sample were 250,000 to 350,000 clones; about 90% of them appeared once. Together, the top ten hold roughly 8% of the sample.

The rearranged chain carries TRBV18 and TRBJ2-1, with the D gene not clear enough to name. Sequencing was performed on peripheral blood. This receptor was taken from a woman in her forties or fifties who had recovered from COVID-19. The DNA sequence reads TGTGCCAGCTCACTAAGTGTTCGGGATGAGCAGTTCTTC. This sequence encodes CASSLSVRDEQFF.